This TCR beta chain stems from a study of T cell responses to AZD1222 COVID-19 vaccine. Study observations and caveats: Possibly, clonal diversity was underestimated; donors were largely white British and included more females. CD4 TCRs covered the whole spike, strongest at regions 160-218 and 743-854. Following two doses of AZD1222, Spike-specific TCR breadth and depth rose.

Note on this clone: Its antigen is unknown.

Profiled with immunoSEQ multiplex PCR; TCRdb holds only in-frame clones, not every one. The table lists some 97,000 clones, around nine tenths of them singletons. This CDR3 is 11 amino acids long. The germline CDR1 and CDR2 sequences are SGHTS and YDEGEE. V dropped 4 bases and J dropped 9 bases, with 8 bases sitting between them. This material consisted of peripheral blood, taken on day 0 of AZD1222 vaccination. The V gene is TRBV5-8, the J gene TRBJ2-4; D is unresolved. The TCR originated in an adult in good health. CDR3 sequence reads: CASSPWGIQYF. In DNA, the CDR3 is TGTGCCAGCAGCCCTTGGGGCATTCAGTACTTC.